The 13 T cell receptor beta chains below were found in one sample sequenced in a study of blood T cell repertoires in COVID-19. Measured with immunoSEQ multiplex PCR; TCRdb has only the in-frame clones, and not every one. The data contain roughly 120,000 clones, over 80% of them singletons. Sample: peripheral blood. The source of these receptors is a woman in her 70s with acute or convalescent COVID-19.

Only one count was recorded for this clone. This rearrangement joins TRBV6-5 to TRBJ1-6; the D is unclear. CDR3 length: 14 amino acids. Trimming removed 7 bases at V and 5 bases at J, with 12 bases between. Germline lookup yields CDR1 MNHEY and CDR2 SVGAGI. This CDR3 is CASKREEDNSPLHF. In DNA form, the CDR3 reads TGTGCCAGCAAAAGGGAGGAAGATAATTCACCCCTCCACTTT.

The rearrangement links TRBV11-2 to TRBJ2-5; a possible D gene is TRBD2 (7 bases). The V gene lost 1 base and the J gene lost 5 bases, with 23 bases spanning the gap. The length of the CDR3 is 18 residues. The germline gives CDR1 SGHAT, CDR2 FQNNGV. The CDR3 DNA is TGTGCCAGCAGCTTAGCCTTCAGACTAGCAAAAGGGGGGGAGACCCAGTACTTC. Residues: CASSLAFRLAKGGETQYF.

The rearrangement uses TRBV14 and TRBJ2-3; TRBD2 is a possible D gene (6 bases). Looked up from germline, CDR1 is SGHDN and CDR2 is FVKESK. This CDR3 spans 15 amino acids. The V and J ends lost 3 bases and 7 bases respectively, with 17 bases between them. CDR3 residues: CASSQAGSLLNTQYF. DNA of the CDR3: TGTGCCAGCAGCCAGGCGGGATCTCTCCTGAATACGCAGTATTTT.

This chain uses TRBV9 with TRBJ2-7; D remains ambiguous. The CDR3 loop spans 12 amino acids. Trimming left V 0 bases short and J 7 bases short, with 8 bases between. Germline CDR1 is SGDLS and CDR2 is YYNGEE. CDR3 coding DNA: TGTGCCAGCAGCGTAGAGCCTGGTGAGCAGTACTTC. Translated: CASSVEPGEQYF.

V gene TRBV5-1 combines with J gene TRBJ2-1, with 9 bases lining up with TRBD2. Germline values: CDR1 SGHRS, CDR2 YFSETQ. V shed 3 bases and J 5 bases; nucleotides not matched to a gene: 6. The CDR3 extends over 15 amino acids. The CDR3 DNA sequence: TGCGCCAGCAGCTCCGGACGACTAGCGGACAATGAGCAGTTCTTC. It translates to CASSSGRLADNEQFF. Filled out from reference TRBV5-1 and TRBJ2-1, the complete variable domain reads KAGVTQTPRYLIKTRGQQVTLSCSPISGHRSVSWYQQTPGQGLQFLFEYFSETQRNKGNFPGRFSGRQFSNSRSEMNVSTLELGDSALYLCASSSGRLADNEQFFGPGTRLTVL.

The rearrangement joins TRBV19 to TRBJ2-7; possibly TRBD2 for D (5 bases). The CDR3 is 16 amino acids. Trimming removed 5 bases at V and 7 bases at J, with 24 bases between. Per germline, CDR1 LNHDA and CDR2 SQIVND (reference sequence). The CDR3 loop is CASSLRMERVMGEQYF. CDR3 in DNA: TGTGCCAGTAGTCTGAGGATGGAGAGGGTCATGGGAGAGCAGTACTTC.

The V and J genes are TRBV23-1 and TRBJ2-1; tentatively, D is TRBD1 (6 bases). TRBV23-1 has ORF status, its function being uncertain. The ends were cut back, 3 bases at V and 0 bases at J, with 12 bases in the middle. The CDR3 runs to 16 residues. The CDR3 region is CASSQPQGSSYNEQFF. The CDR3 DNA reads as TGCGCCAGCAGTCAGCCTCAGGGGAGCTCCTACAATGAGCAGTTCTTC.

The CDR3 region is CASSVVSGGRTDTQYF. The CDR3 DNA sequence: TGTGCCAGCAGCGTAGTATCGGGGGGCCGTACAGATACGCAGTATTTT. The chain combines TRBV9 with TRBJ2-3, with a possible D match to TRBD2 (7 bases). Germline V gene lookup returns CDR1 SGDLS and CDR2 YYNGEE. There are 16 residues in the CDR3. V was trimmed by 0 bases and J by 3 bases, leaving 14 bases between them.

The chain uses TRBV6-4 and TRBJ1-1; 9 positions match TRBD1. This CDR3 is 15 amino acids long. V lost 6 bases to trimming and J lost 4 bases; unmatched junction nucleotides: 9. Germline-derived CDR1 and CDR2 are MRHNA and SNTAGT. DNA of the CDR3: TGTGCCAGCAGGCCGACAGGGGGTCTATCCACTGAAGCTTTCTTT. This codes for CASRPTGGLSTEAFF.

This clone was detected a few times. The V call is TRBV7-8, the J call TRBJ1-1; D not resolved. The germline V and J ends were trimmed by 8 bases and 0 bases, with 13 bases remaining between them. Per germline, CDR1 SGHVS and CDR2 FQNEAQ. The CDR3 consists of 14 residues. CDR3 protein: CASGKSLMNTEAFF. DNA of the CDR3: TGTGCCAGCGGCAAGTCGCTCATGAACACTGAAGCTTTCTTT.

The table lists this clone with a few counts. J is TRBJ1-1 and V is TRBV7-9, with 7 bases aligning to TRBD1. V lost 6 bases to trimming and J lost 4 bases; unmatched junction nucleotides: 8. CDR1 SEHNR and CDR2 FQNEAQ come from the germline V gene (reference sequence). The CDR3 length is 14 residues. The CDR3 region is CASRPRGYGTEAFF. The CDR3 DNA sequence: TGTGCCAGCAGGCCCAGGGGGTACGGCACTGAAGCTTTCTTT. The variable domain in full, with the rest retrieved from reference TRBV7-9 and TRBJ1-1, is DTGVSQNPRHKITKRGQNVTFRCDPISEHNRLYWYRQTLGQGPEFLTYFQNEAQLEKSRLLSDRFSAERPKGSFSTLEIQRTEQGDSAMYLCASRPRGYGTEAFFGQGTRLTVV.

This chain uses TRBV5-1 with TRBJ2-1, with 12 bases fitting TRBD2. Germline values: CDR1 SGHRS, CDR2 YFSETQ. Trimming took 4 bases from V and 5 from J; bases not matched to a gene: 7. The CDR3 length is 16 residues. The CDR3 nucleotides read TGCGCCAGCAGCCTATTGACTAGCGGGGGTGACAATGAGCAGTTCTTC. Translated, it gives CASSLLTSGGDNEQFF. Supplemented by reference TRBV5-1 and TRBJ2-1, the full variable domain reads KAGVTQTPRYLIKTRGQQVTLSCSPISGHRSVSWYQQTPGQGLQFLFEYFSETQRNKGNFPGRFSGRQFSNSRSEMNVSTLELGDSALYLCASSLLTSGGDNEQFFGPGTRLTVL.

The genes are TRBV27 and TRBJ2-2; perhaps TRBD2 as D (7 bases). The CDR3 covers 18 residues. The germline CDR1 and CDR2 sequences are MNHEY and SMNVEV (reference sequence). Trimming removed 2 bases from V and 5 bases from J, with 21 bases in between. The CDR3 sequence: CASSLTPRVGGGTGELFF. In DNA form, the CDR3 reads TGTGCCAGCAGTTTAACCCCTCGGGTAGGGGGGGGAACCGGGGAGCTGTTTTTT.